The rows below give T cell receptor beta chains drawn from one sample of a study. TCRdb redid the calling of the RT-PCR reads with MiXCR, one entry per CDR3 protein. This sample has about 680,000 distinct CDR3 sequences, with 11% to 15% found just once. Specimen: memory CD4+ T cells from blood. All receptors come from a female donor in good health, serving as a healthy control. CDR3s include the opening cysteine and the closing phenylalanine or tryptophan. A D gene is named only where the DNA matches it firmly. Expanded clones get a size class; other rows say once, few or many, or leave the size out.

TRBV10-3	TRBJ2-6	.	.	CAISEGSGANVLTF	TGTGCCATCAGTGAGGGGTCTGGGGCCAACGTCCTGACTTTC
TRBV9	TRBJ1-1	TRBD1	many	CASSVAGGGTEAFF	TGTGCCAGCAGCGTAGCAGGGGGTGGTACTGAAGCTTTCTTT
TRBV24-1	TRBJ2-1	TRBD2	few	CASSSGSFYNEQFF	TGTGCCAGTTCTAGCGGGAGCTTTTACAATGAGCAGTTCTTC
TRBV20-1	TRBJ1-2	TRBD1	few	CRPHDRAQGYTF	TGCAGACCCCATGACAGGGCACAGGGCTACACCTTC
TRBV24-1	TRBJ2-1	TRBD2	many	CATSDPLAGGPRGEQFF	TGTGCCACCAGTGACCCACTAGCGGGAGGGCCAAGGGGTGAGCAGTTCTTC
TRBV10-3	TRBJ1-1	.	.	CAISTQPYEMNTEAFF	TGTGCCATCAGTACACAGCCTTACGAGATGAACACTGAAGCTTTCTTT
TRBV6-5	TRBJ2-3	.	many	CASSRGSGLTDTQYF	TGTGCCTCGTCCAGGGGATCGGGGTTAACAGATACGCAGTATTTT
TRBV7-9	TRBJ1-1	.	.	CASSVLGEAFF	TGTGCCAGCAGTGTCCTAGGGGAAGCTTTCTTT
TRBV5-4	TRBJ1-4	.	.	CASSLHGEKLFF	TGTGCCAGCAGCTTGCACGGAGAAAAACTGTTTTTT
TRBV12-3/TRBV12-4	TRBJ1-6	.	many	CASSLAGVNSPLHF	TGTGCCAGCAGTTTGGCAGGGGTGAATTCACCCCTCCACTTT
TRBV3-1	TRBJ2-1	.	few	CASSQDERERYNEQFF	TGTGCCAGCAGCCAAGATGAACGGGAGAGATACAATGAGCAGTTCTTC
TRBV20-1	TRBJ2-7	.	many	CSGVGEDRQYF	TGCAGTGGCGTAGGAGAGGATCGGCAGTACTTC
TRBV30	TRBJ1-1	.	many	CAWRERRENTEAFF	TGTGCCTGGAGGGAGAGGAGAGAGAACACTGAAGCTTTCTTT
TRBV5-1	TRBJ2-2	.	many	CASSLSTENTGELFF	TGCGCCAGCAGCTTGTCGACAGAGAACACCGGGGAGCTGTTTTTT
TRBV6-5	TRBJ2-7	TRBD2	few	CASSRTSGPTYEQYF	TGTGCCAGCAGTCGGACTAGCGGACCAACCTACGAGCAGTACTTC
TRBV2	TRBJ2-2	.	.	CASHRTANTGELFF	TGTGCCAGTCACAGGACAGCGAACACCGGGGAGCTGTTTTTT
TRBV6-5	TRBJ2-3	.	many	CASSYGQPYSTDTQYF	TGTGCCAGCAGTTACGGGCAGCCCTACAGCACAGATACGCAGTATTTT
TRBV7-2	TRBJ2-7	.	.	CASSLAQGDTYEQYF	TGTGCCAGCAGCTTAGCCCAGGGTGATACCTACGAGCAGTACTTC
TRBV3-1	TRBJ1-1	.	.	CASSQGDRKNTEAFF	TGTGCCAGCAGCCAAGGAGACAGAAAGAACACTGAAGCTTTCTTT
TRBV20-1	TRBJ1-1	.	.	CSARGFKNTEAFF	TGCAGTGCTAGGGGGTTCAAGAACACTGAAGCTTTCTTT
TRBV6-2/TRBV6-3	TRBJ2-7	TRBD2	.	CASSYDLVYSGMSSYEQYF	TGTGCCAGCAGTTACGATTTGGTTTATAGCGGGATGAGCTCCTACGAGCAGTACTTC
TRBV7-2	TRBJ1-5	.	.	CASSGDSSNQPQHF	TGTGCCAGCAGTGGCGACAGTAGCAATCAGCCCCAGCATTTT
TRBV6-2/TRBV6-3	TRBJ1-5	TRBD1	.	CASNNRGIISQPQHF	TGTGCCAGCAACAACAGGGGGATAATCAGTCAGCCCCAGCATTTT
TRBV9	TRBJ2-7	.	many	CASSAGSYEQYF	TGTGCCAGCAGCGCCGGCTCCTACGAGCAGTACTTC
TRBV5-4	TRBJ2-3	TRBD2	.	CASSWGRTSDTDTQYF	TGTGCCAGCAGCTGGGGCAGGACTAGCGATACAGATACGCAGTATTTT
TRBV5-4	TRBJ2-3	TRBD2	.	CASSAGTSGRADTQYF	TGTGCCAGCAGCGCCGGGACTAGCGGGAGGGCAGATACGCAGTATTTT
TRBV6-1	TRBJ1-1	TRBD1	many	CASSASDRATEAFF	TGTGCCAGCAGTGCCTCTGACAGGGCCACTGAAGCTTTCTTT
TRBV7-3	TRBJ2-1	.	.	CASRVDYNEQFF	TGTGCCAGCAGGGTGGACTACAATGAGCAGTTCTTC
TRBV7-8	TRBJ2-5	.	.	CASSQSLAQETQYF	TGTGCCAGCAGCCAGAGTCTAGCTCAAGAGACCCAGTACTTC
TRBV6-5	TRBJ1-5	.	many	CASSYTIDQPQHF	TGTGCCAGCAGTTACACGATCGATCAGCCCCAGCATTTT
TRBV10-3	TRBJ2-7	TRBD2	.	CAISGTGGIHEQYF	TGTGCCATCAGTGGAACGGGAGGGATCCACGAGCAGTACTTC
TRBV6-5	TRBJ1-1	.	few	CASRRDPGTEAFF	TGTGCCAGCAGGCGAGATCCGGGAACAGAAGCTTTCTTT
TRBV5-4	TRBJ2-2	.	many	CASSLATGTGELFF	TGTGCCAGCAGCTTGGCTACCGGCACCGGGGAGCTGTTTTTT
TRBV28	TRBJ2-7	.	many	CASSLLAPYEQYF	TGTGCCAGCAGTTTACTAGCCCCCTACGAGCAGTACTTC
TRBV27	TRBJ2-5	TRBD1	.	CASMSAGTGEETQYF	TGTGCCAGCATGTCCGCCGGGACAGGGGAAGAGACCCAGTACTTC
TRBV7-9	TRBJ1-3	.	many	CASSLLGSGNTIYF	TGTGCCAGCAGCTTATTAGGATCTGGAAACACCATATATTTT
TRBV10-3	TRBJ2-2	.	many	CATRRNRNGGTGELFF	TGTGCCACCAGAAGAAACCGGAATGGAGGAACCGGGGAGCTGTTTTTT
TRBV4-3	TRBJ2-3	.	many	CASSLRPAPTDTQYF	TGCGCCAGCAGCCTCCGACCAGCTCCCACAGATACGCAGTATTTT
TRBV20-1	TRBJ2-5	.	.	CSARAETQYF	TGCAGTGCTAGAGCGGAGACCCAGTACTTC
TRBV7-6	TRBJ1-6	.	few	CASSPVSDNSPLHF	TGTGCCAGCAGCCCCGTCTCAGATAATTCACCCCTCCACTTT
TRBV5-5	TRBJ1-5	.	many	CASSLWGADQPQHF	TGTGCCAGCAGCTTATGGGGGGCGGATCAGCCCCAGCATTTT
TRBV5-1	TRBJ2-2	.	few	CASSLAPSGGSTYTGELFF	TGCGCCAGCAGCTTGGCTCCTTCGGGGGGCTCCACCTACACCGGGGAGCTGTTTTTT
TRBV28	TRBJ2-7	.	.	CASKKAVSPYEQYF	TGTGCCAGCAAGAAGGCGGTGTCCCCCTACGAGCAGTACTTC
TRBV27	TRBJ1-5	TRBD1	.	CASRGTGWGQPQHF	TGTGCCAGCAGGGGGACAGGGTGGGGACAGCCCCAGCATTTT
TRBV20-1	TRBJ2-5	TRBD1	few	CSAASPGQGDGTQYF	TGCAGTGCCGCATCCCCGGGACAGGGTGACGGGACCCAGTACTTC
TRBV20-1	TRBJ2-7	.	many	CSASGNNYEQYF	TGCAGTGCTAGCGGGAATAACTACGAGCAGTACTTC
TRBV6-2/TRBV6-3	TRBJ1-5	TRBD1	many	CASRSQGAEPTNQPQHF	TGTGCCAGCAGATCGCAGGGGGCCGAGCCCACCAATCAGCCCCAGCATTTT
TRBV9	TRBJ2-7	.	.	CASSVDSNYEQYF	TGTGCCAGCAGCGTAGATTCGAACTACGAGCAGTACTTC